This TCR beta chain was identified during a study of blood T cell repertoires in COVID-19. Study context: T cells, B-cell-depleted T cells, or PBMCs supplied cDNA or gDNA.

CDR1 and CDR2 (germline): KGHSH, LQKENI. The CDR3 length is 13 residues. V dropped 1 base and J dropped 5 bases, with 5 bases sitting between them. In the authors' workflow: Scientists estimated how many nucleated cells there were by amplifying reference gene primers. Assay used: immunoSEQ multiplex PCR; TCRdb lists only in-frame clones, some missing. D and trimming were read from the DNA, whereas the V and J calls and clone size are those reported in that table. This table holds around 32,000 clones, over 85% found once. The clonotype was recovered from a male donor with active COVID-19. This chain connects TRBV18 to TRBJ2-2; possible D gene TRBD1, 5 bases. Source material: peripheral blood. CDR3 bases: TGTGCCAGCTCACCACAGGGGACCGGGGAGCTGTTTTTT. It yields the protein CASSPQGTGELFF.